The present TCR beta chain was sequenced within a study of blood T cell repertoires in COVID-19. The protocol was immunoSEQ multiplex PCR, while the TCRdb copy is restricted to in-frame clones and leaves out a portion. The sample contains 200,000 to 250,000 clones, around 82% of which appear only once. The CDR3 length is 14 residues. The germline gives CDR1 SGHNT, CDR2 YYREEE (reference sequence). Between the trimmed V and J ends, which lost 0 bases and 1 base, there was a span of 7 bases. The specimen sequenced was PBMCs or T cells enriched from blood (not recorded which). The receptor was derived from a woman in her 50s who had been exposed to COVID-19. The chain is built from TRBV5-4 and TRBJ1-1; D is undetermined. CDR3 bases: TGTGCCAGCAGCTTGGATCGGGGGAACACTGAAGCTTTCTTT. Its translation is CASSLDRGNTEAFF.